The source of this T cell receptor (beta chain) is a study of cytomegalovirus exposure and HLA in healthy donors. Study results and limitations: Sequencing artifact likely explains a cluster of highly shared sequence variants. Upon later analysis, HLA-associated TCR beta chains proved more clonally expanded than other, equally common chains. In vitro data verified a few CMV-associated chains as specific for CMV antigens. Cytomegalovirus-associated TCR beta chains were listed, numbering roughly 150.

On this clone: Antigen: not known.

Per the germline V gene, CDR1 is MNHEY and CDR2 is SMNVEV (reference sequence). Trimming removed 6 bases at V and 4 bases at J, with 14 bases between. The CDR3 has 14 residues. Use of 60 Vbeta and 13 Jbeta primers characterized the PCR. Sequenced by immunoSEQ multiplex PCR; TCRdb stores in-frame clones only, minus some. The data show 160,000 or so clones, with approximately 75% seen just once and around 3.4% held by the top ten. J is TRBJ2-3 and V is TRBV27; weak D call: TRBD1 (5 bases). The receptor was derived from a man in his thirties or forties in good health and CMV-seropositive. The source material was PBMCs. CDR3 DNA sequence: TGTGCCAGCAGCAAAACAGGCTCTCCAGATACGCAGTATTTT. Translating gives CASSKTGSPDTQYF.